The clone carrying this T cell receptor (beta chain) was observed a handful of times. Only in-frame clones appear in the TCRdb table, and some are missing; sequencing was by immunoSEQ multiplex PCR. This sample has roughly 400,000 clones, with approximately 92% found just once. This sample stems from a study of control samples from healthy donors and cancer patients. CDR1 SGHTA and CDR2 FQGTGA come from the germline V gene. This CDR3 is 13 amino acids long. J was trimmed by 11 bases and V by 3 bases; bases with no gene match: 7. The chain recombines TRBV7-3 with TRBJ1-1; 9 nucleotides align to TRBD1. The sequenced sample was PBMCs. The clonotype was recovered from a man between 35 and 55 years old with head and neck cancer. The CDR3 spells CASSFPGDREAFF. CDR3 sequence (DNA): TGTGCCAGCAGCTTCCCAGGGGACAGGGAGGCTTTCTTT. The whole variable domain, remainder taken from reference TRBV7-3 and TRBJ1-1, is GAGVSQTPSNKVTEKGKYVELRCDPISGHTALYWYRQSLGQGPEFLIYFQGTGAADDSGLPNDRFFAVRPEGSVSTLKIQRTERGDSAVYLCASSFPGDREAFFGQGTRLTVV.